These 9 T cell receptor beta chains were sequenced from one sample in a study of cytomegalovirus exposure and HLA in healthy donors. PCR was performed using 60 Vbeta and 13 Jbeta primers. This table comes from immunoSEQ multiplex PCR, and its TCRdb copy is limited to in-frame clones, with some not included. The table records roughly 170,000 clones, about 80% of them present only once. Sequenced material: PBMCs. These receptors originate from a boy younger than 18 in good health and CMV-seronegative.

For the CDR3, the DNA is TGCGCCAGCAGTTCAGGGACTAGCGGGGGACTCGGGCAGTACTTC. This gives the protein CASSSGTSGGLGQYF. The chain combines TRBV5-1 with TRBJ2-7; TRBD2 agrees at 14 bases. V shed 5 bases, J shed 9 bases, and the junction held 10 bases outside the gene matches. CDR1 is SGHRS and CDR2 is YFSETQ in the germline V gene. CDR3 length: 15 amino acids.

The CDR3: CASSQDRGNSYEQYF. The CDR3 region has the DNA TGTGCCAGCAGCCAAGATAGGGGGAACTCCTACGAGCAGTACTTC. This chain links TRBV4-2 with TRBJ2-7; D perhaps matches TRBD1 (6 bases). The V and J ends lost 0 bases and 0 bases respectively, with 9 bases between them. The CDR3 contains 15 residues. The germline CDR1 and CDR2 sequences are LGHNA and YNFKEQ.

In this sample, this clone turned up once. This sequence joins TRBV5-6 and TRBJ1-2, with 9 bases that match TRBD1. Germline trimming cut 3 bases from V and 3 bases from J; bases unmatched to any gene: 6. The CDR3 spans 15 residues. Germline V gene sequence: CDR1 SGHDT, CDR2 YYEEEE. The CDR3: CASSSGTGLDYGYTF. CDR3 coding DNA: TGTGCCAGCAGCTCCGGGACAGGGTTGGACTATGGCTACACCTTC.

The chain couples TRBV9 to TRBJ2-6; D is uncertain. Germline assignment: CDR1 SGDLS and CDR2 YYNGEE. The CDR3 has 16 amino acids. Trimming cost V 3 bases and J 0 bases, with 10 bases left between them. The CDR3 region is CASSARHDSGANVLTF. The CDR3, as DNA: TGTGCCAGCAGCGCCAGACACGACTCTGGGGCCAACGTCCTGACTTTC.

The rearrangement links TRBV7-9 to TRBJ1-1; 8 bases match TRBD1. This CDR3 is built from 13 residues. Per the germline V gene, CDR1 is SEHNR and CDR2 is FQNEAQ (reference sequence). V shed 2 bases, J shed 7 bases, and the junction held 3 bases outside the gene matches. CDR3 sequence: CASSLYDRGEAFF. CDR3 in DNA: TGTGCCAGCAGCTTATATGACAGGGGTGAAGCTTTCTTT.

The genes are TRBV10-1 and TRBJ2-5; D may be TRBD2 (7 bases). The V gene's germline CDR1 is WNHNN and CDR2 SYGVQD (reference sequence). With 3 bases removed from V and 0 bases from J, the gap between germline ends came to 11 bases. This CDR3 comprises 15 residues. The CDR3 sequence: CASSEGGGDQETQYF. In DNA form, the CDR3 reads TGCGCCAGCAGTGAAGGCGGGGGCGACCAAGAGACCCAGTACTTC.

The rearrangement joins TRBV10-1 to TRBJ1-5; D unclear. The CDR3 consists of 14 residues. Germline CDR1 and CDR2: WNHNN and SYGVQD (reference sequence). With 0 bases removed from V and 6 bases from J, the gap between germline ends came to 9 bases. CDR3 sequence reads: CASSESEVRQPQHF. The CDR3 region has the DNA TGCGCCAGCAGTGAGTCCGAGGTACGTCAGCCCCAGCATTTT.

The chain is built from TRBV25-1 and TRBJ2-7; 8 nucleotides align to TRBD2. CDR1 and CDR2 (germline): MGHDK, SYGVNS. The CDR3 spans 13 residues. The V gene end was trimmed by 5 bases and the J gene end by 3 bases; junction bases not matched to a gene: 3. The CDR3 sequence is CASSIAGNYEQYF. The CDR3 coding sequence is TGTGCCAGCAGTATAGCGGGGAACTACGAGCAGTACTTC.

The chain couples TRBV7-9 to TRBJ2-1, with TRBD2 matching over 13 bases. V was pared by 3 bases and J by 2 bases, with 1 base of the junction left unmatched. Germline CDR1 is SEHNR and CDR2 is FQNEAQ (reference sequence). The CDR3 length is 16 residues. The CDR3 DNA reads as TGTGCCAGCAGCTTGGGACTAGCGGGGACCTACAATGAGCAGTTCTTC. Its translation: CASSLGLAGTYNEQFF. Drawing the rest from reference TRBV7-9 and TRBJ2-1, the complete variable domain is DTGVSQNPRHKITKRGQNVTFRCDPISEHNRLYWYRQTLGQGPEFLTYFQNEAQLEKSRLLSDRFSAERPKGSFSTLEIQRTEQGDSAMYLCASSLGLAGTYNEQFFGPGTRLTVL.